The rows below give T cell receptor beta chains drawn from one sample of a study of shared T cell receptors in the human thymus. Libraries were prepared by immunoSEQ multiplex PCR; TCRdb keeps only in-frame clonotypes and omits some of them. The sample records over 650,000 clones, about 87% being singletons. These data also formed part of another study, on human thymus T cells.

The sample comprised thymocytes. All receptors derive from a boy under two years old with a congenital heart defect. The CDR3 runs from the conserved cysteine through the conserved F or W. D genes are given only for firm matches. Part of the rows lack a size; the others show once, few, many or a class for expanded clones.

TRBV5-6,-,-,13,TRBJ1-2,TGTGCCAGCAGCTTAAGCCCGGGCTATGGCTACACCTTC,CASSLSPGYGYTF
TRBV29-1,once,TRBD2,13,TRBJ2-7,TGCAGCGCTGGGACTAGCGGGAGAGACGAGCAGTACTTC,CSAGTSGRDEQYF
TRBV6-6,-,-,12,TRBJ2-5,TGTGCCAGCGGGGGGGGGCGCGAGACCCAGTACTTC,CASGGGRETQYF
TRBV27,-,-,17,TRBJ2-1,TGTGCCAGCAGCCTAGGACTATCCCTAAGCTCCTACAATGAGCAGTTCTTC,CASSLGLSLSSYNEQFF
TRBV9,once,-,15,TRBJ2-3,TGTGCCAGCAGCGGGGGGGTTTCGGGCACAGATACGCAGTATTTT,CASSGGVSGTDTQYF
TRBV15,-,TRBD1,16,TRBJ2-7,TGTGCCACCAGCAGAGATCTTGGGACAGGGGTGAACGAGCAGTACTTC,CATSRDLGTGVNEQYF
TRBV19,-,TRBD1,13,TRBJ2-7,TGTGCCAGTAGGGGACAGGGAGACTACGAGCAGTACTTC,CASRGQGDYEQYF
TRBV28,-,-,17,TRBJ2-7,TGTGCCAGCAGTTTATGCCCAGGTATATTTGGATTCTACGAGCAGTACTTC,CASSLCPGIFGFYEQYF
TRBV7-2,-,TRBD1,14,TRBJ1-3,TGTGCCGCCAGGGGGTTGAGCTCTGGAAACACCATATATTTT,CAARGLSSGNTIYF
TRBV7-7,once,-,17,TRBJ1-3,TGTGCTAGCAGCTTAGTTTACGGACAGATAATTTCAAACACCATATATTTT,CASSLVYGQIISNTIYF